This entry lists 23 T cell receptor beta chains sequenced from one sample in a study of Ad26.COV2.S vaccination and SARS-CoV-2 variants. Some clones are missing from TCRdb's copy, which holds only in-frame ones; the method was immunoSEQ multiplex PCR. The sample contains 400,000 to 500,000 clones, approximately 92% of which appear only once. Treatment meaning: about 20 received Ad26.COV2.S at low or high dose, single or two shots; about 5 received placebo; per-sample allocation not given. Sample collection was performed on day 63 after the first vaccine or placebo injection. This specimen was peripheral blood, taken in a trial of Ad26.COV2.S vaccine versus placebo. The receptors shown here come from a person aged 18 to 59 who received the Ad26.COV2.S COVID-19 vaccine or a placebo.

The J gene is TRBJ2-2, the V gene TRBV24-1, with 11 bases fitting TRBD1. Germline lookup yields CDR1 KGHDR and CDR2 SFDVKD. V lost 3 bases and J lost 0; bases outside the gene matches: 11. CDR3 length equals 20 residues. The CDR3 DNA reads TGTGCCACCAGTGATCCTTGGACAGGGGGCGCCCGTCCGAACACCGGGGAGCTGTTTTTT. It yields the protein CATSDPWTGGARPNTGELFF.

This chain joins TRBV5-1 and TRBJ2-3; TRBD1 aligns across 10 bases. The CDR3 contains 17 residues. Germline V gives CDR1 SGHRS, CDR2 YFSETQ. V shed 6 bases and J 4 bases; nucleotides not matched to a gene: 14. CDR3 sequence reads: CASIRPPRQGAADTQYF. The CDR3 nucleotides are TGCGCCAGCATTAGGCCCCCCCGACAGGGGGCCGCAGATACGCAGTATTTT.

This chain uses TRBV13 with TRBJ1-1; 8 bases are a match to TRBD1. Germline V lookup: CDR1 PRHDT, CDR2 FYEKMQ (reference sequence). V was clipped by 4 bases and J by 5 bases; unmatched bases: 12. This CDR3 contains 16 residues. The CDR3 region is CASSSGGLGGDTEAFF. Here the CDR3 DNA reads TGTGCCAGCAGCTCAGGGGGCTTGGGGGGAGATACTGAAGCTTTCTTT.

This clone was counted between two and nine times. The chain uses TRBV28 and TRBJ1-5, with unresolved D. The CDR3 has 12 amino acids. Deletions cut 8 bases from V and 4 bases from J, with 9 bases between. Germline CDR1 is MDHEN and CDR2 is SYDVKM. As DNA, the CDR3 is TGTGCCAGCCGGATTAGTAATCAGCCCCAGCATTTT. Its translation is CASRISNQPQHF. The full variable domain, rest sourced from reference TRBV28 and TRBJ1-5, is DVKVTQSSRYLVKRTGEKVFLECVQDMDHENMFWYRQDPGLGLRLIYFSYDVKMKEKGDIPEGYSVSREKKERFSLILESASTNQTSMYLCASRISNQPQHFGDGTRLSIL.

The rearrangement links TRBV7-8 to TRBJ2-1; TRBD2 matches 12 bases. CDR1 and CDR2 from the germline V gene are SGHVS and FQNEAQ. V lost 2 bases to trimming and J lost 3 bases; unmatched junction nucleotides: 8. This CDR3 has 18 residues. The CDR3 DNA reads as TGTGCCAGCAGCTTAATGTCTAGCGGGAGGGCCGTCTACAATGAGCAGTTCTTC. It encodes CASSLMSSGRAVYNEQFF. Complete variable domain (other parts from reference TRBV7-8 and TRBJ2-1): GAGVSQSPRYKVAKRGQDVALRCDPISGHVSLFWYQQALGQGPEFLTYFQNEAQLDKSGLPSDRFFAERPEGSVSTLKIQRTQQEDSAVYLCASSLMSSGRAVYNEQFFGPGTRLTVL.

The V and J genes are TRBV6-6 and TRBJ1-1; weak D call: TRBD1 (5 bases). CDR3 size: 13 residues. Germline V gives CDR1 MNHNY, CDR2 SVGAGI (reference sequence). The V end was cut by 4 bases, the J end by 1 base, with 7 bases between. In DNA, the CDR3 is TGTGCCAGCAGTTCTCAGGGGAACACTGAAGCTTTCTTT. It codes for CASSSQGNTEAFF.

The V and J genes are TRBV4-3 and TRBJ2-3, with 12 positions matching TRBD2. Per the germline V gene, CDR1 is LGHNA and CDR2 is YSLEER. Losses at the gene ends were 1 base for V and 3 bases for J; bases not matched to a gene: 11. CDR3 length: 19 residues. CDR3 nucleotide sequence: TGCGCCAGCAGCCAAGTCGGACTAGCGGGAATACGAGGGACAGATACGCAGTATTTT. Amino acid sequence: CASSQVGLAGIRGTDTQYF.

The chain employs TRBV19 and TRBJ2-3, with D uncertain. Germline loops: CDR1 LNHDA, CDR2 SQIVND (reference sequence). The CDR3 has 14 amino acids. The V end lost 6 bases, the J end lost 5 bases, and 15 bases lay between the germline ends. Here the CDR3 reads CASSETTEVDTQYF. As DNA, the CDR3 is TGTGCCAGTAGCGAGACCACTGAGGTAGATACGCAGTATTTT.

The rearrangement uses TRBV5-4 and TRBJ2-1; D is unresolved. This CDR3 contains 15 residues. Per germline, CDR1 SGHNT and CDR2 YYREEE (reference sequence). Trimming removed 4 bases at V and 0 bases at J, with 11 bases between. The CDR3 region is CASSHPASSYNEQFF. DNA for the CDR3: TGTGCCAGCAGCCATCCTGCTAGCTCCTACAATGAGCAGTTCTTC. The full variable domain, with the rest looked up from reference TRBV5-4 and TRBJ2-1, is ETGVTQSPTHLIKTRGQQVTLRCSSQSGHNTVSWYQQALGQGPQFIFQYYREEENGRGNFPPRFSGLQFPNYSSELNVNALELDDSALYLCASSHPASSYNEQFFGPGTRLTVL.

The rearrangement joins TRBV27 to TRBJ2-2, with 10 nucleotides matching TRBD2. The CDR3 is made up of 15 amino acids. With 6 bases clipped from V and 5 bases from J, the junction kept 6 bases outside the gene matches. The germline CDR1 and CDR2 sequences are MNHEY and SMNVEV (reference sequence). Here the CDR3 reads CASREAGGRTGELFF. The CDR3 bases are TGTGCCAGCAGGGAAGCGGGAGGGCGGACCGGGGAGCTGTTTTTT.

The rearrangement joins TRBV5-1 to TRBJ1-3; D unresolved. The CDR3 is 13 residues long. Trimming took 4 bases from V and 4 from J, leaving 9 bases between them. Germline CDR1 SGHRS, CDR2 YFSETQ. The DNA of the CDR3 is TGCGCCAGCAGCACGCTGGCAGGAAACACCATATATTTT. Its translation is CASSTLAGNTIYF.

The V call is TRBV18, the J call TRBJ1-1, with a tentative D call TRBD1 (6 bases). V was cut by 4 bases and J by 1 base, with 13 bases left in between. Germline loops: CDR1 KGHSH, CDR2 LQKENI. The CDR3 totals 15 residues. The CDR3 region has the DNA TGTGCCAGCTCACTAATTAAACAGGGGAACACTGAAGCTTTCTTT. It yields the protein CASSLIKQGNTEAFF.

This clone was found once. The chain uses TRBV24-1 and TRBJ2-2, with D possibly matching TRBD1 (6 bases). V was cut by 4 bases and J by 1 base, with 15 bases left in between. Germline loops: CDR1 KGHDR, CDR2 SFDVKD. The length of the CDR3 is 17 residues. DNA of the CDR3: TGTGCCACCAGTGACCCCCATGGGGGCGTGAACACCGGGGAGCTGTTTTTT. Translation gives CATSDPHGGVNTGELFF.

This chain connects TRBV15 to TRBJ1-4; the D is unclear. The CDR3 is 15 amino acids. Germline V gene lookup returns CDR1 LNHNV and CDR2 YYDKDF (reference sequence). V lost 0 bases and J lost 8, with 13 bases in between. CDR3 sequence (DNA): TGTGCCACCAGCAGAGATTCCCGGGTGAGCGAAAAACTGTTTTTT. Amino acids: CATSRDSRVSEKLFF.

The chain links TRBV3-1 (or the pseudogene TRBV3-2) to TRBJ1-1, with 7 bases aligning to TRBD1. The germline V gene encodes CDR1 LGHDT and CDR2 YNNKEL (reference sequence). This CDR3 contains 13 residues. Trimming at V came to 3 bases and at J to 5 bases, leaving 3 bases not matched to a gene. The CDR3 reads CASSHRGGTEAFF. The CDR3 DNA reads TGTGCCAGCAGCCACAGGGGGGGTACTGAAGCTTTCTTT.

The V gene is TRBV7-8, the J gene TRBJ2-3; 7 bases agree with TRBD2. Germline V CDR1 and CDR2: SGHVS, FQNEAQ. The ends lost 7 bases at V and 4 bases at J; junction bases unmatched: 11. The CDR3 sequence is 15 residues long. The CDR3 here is CASTFGGGRSDTQYF. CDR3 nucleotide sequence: TGTGCCAGCACTTTCGGCGGCGGGAGATCAGATACGCAGTATTTT.

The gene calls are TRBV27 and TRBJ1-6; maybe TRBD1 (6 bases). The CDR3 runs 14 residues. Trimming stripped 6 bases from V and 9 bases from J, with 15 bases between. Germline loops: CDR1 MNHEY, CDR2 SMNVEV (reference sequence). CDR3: CASSLVGDTSPLHF. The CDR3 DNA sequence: TGTGCCAGCAGCCTGGTGGGGGACACTTCACCCCTCCACTTT.

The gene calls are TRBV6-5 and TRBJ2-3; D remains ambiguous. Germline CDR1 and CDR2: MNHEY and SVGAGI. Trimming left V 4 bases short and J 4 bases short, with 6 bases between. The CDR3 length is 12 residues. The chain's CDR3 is CASSSEADTQYF. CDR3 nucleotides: TGTGCCAGCAGTTCTGAGGCAGATACGCAGTATTTT.

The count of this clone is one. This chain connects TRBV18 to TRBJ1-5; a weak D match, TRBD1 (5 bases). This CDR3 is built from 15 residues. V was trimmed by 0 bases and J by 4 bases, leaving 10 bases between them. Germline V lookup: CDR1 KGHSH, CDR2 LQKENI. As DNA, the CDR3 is TGTGCCAGCTCACCACCGAGGGGACTTAATCAGCCCCAGCATTTT. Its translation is CASSPPRGLNQPQHF.

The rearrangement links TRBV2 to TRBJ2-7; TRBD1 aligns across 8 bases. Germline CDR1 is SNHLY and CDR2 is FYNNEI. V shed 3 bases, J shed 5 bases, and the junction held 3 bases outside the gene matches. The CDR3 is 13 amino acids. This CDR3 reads CASSEYRGNEQYF. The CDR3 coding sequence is TGTGCCAGCAGTGAGTACAGGGGGAACGAGCAGTACTTC.

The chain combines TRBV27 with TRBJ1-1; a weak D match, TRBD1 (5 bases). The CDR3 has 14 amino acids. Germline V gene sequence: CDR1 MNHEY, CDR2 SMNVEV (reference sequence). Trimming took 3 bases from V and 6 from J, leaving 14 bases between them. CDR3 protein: CASSLFLGLSEAFF. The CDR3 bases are TGTGCCAGCAGTTTGTTTCTGGGGCTCTCTGAAGCTTTCTTT.

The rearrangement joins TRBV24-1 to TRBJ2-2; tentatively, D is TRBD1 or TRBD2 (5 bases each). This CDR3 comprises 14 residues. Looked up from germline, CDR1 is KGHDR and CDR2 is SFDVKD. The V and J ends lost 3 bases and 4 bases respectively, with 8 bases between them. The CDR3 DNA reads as TGTGCCACCAGTGATGGGGACCCCACCGGGGAGCTGTTTTTT. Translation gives CATSDGDPTGELFF.

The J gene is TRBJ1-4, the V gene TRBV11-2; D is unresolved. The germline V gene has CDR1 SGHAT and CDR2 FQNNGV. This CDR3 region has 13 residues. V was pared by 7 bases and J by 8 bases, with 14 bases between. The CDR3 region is CASTSRGGEKLFF. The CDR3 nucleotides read TGTGCCAGCACCTCCCGGGGAGGGGAAAAACTGTTTTTT.